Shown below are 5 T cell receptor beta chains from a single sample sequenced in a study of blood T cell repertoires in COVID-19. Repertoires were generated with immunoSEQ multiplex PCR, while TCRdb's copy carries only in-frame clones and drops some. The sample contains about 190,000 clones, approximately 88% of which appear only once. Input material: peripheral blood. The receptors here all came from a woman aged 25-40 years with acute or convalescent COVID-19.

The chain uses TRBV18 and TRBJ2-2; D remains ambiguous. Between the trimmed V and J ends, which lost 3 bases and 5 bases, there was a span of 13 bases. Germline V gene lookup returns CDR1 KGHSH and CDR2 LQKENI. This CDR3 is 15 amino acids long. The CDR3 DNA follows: TGTGCCAGCTCACCCGCAGGTCCGGCGACCGGGGAGCTGTTTTTT. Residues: CASSPAGPATGELFF.

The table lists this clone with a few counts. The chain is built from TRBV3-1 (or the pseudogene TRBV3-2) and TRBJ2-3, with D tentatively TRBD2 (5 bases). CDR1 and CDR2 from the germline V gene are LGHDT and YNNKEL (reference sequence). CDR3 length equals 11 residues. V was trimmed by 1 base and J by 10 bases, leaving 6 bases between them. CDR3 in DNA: TGTGCCAGCAGCCAAGTCGGGGCGCAGTATTTT. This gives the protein CASSQVGAQYF.

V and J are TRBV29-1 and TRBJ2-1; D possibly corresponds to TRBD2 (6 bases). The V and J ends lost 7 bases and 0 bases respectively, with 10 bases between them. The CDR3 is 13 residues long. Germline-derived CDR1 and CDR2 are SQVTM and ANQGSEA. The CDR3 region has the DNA TGCAGCGCGGCGGGAAGCTCCTACAATGAGCAGTTCTTC. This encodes CSAAGSSYNEQFF.

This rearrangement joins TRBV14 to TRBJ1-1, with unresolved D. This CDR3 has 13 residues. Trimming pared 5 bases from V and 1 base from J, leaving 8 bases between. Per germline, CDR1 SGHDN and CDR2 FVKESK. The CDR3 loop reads CASSFYSNTEAFF. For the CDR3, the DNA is TGTGCCAGCAGCTTCTATTCGAACACTGAAGCTTTCTTT.

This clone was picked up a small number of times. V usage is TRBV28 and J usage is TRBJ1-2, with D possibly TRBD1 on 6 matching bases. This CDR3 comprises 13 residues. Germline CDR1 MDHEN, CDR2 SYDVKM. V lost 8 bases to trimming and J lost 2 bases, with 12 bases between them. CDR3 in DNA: TGTGCCAGCGACCGAACAGGGAACTATGGCTACACCTTC. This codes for CASDRTGNYGYTF.